This record concerns one TCR beta chain sequence. The antigen remains unidentified. These data come from a study of T cells in localized non-small cell lung cancer. Study conclusions and caveats: A median of around 52 clones ranked among the top 100 in tumor appeared in adjacent lung. Increased T cell density in blood showed an association with longer overall survival. There was higher T cell clonality in uninvolved adjacent lung than in tumor, and it was highest there. Sequencing covered just one tumor region, so heterogeneity cannot be ruled out.

TCRdb's copy holds only in-frame clones and misses some; the assay was immunoSEQ multiplex PCR. Altogether about 6,800 clones are present, approximately 46% being singletons, with the ten largest covering roughly 3.8%. Unmatched junction bases numbered 5, after V lost 2 bases and J lost 7 bases. Germline V gene sequence: CDR1 MNHGY, CDR2 SAAAGT. The CDR3 covers 15 residues. The sample in question was lymph node tissue, obtained before any cancer treatment. The source of this sequence is a man between 35 and 75 years old with stage I lung adenocarcinoma. The rearrangement uses TRBV6-8 and TRBJ2-1; 10 bases align to TRBD2. This CDR3 reads CASSYQLAGVNEQFF. The CDR3, as DNA: TGTGCCAGCAGTTACCAGCTAGCGGGGGTTAATGAGCAGTTCTTC.